A selection of T cell receptor beta chains follows, all from one sample in a study of cytomegalovirus exposure and HLA in healthy donors. The repertoire was sequenced with immunoSEQ multiplex PCR; TCRdb's copy has only in-frame clones and lacks some. This sample yields about 130,000 clones, of which roughly 74% are seen a single time; about 7.3% belongs to the top ten. Sequenced sample: PBMCs. Receptors were obtained from a male donor in good health and CMV-seronegative. Each CDR3 is given with its conserved first and last residue. D genes are given only for firm matches. Expanded clones get a size class; other rows say once, few or many, or leave the size out.

V: TRBV6-6; size: -; J: TRBJ1-4; length: 14; D: -; CDR3: CASSPGGVGEKLFF; DNA: TGTGCCAGCAGTCCCGGGGGGGTAGGTGAAAAACTGTTTTTT
V: TRBV18; size: once; J: TRBJ2-7; length: 18; D: -; CDR3: CASSPLRTGVRGGYEQYF; DNA: TGTGCCAGCTCACCACTTAGAACAGGGGTGAGGGGAGGATACGAGCAGTACTTC
V: TRBV6-5; size: -; J: TRBJ1-1; length: 14; D: TRBD1; CDR3: CASSSTGLNTEAFF; DNA: TGTGCCAGCAGTTCGACAGGGCTGAACACTGAAGCTTTCTTT
V: TRBV29-1; size: -; J: TRBJ2-7; length: 12; D: TRBD1; CDR3: CSVGGQGYEQYF; DNA: TGCAGCGTCGGTGGACAGGGATACGAGCAGTACTTC
V: TRBV9; size: few; J: TRBJ2-1; length: 15; D: TRBD2; CDR3: CASKAGTSGDNEQFF; DNA: TGTGCCAGCAAGGCCGGGACTAGCGGAGACAATGAGCAGTTCTTC
V: TRBV15; size: -; J: TRBJ1-5; length: 15; D: -; CDR3: CATSRPRGTDQPQHF; DNA: TGTGCCACCAGCAGGCCCAGGGGTACGGATCAGCCCCAGCATTTT
V: TRBV29-1; size: -; J: TRBJ1-1; length: 13; D: -; CDR3: CSGLQGVNTEAFF; DNA: TGCAGCGGACTACAGGGAGTGAACACTGAAGCTTTCTTT
V: TRBV7-3; size: -; J: TRBJ1-1; length: 15; D: -; CDR3: CASSLTPGMNGEAFF; DNA: TGTGCCAGCAGCTTAACGCCAGGGATGAACGGTGAAGCTTTCTTT
V: TRBV5-1; size: once; J: TRBJ2-3; length: 15; D: -; CDR3: CASSLGGQSTDTQYF; DNA: TGCGCCAGCAGCTTGGGGGGACAATCTACAGATACGCAGTATTTT
V: TRBV5-5; size: -; J: TRBJ1-2; length: 15; D: TRBD1; CDR3: CASSLAGTGNYGYTF; DNA: TGTGCCAGCAGCTTGGCCGGGACAGGGAACTATGGCTACACCTTC
V: TRBV7-9; size: -; J: TRBJ1-5; length: 18; D: TRBD1; CDR3: CASSLGNFGQAHNQPQHF; DNA: TGTGCCAGCAGCTTAGGTAATTTCGGACAGGCCCACAATCAGCCCCAGCATTTT
V: TRBV19; size: -; J: TRBJ2-5; length: 14; D: -; CDR3: CASSIRGRQETQYF; DNA: TGTGCCAGTAGTATTCGTGGGAGGCAAGAGACCCAGTACTTC
V: TRBV7-6; size: few; J: TRBJ2-2; length: 16; D: -; CDR3: CASSGPGGRNTGELFF; DNA: TGTGCCAGCAGCGGTCCTGGGGGCCGAAACACCGGGGAGCTGTTTTTT
V: TRBV28; size: -; J: TRBJ2-7; length: 14; D: TRBD2; CDR3: CASSAGGRGYEQYF; DNA: TGTGCCAGCAGCGCGGGGGGCCGGGGCTACGAGCAGTACTTC
V: TRBV7-9; size: -; J: TRBJ1-2; length: 15; D: -; CDR3: CASSLGTALPGGYTF; DNA: TGTGCCAGCAGCTTAGGGACAGCCCTCCCTGGTGGCTACACCTTC
V: TRBV19; size: -; J: TRBJ2-5; length: 15; D: TRBD2; CDR3: CASKMAAGVAETQYF; DNA: TGTGCCAGTAAGATGGCAGCGGGAGTGGCAGAGACCCAGTACTTC
V: TRBV5-4; size: -; J: TRBJ2-3; length: 14; D: -; CDR3: CASSTDGGTDTQYF; DNA: TGTGCCAGCAGCACTGACGGAGGCACAGATACGCAGTATTTT
V: TRBV10-2; size: -; J: TRBJ2-7; length: 14; D: -; CDR3: CASKRWEGAYEQYF; DNA: TGCGCCAGCAAGAGGTGGGAAGGGGCCTACGAGCAGTACTTC
V: TRBV4-1; size: -; J: TRBJ2-2; length: 15; D: -; CDR3: CASSQVGKGVGELFF; DNA: TGCGCCAGCAGCCAAGTTGGGAAGGGGGTCGGGGAGCTGTTTTTT
V: TRBV27; size: few; J: TRBJ1-1; length: 13; D: -; CDR3: CANGVRGNTEAFF; DNA: TGTGCCAACGGGGTTCGAGGGAACACTGAAGCTTTCTTT
V: TRBV4-1; size: -; J: TRBJ2-7; length: 18; D: -; CDR3: CASSQDPVSGGRGSEQYF; DNA: TGCGCCAGCAGCCAAGATCCAGTTTCGGGGGGCCGCGGATCCGAGCAGTACTTC
V: TRBV19; size: few; J: TRBJ1-4; length: 14; D: -; CDR3: CASSDGGAGEKLFF; DNA: TGTGCCAGTAGTGACGGCGGGGCGGGTGAAAAACTGTTTTTT
V: TRBV29-1; size: -; J: TRBJ2-6; length: 12; D: -; CDR3: CSVPTGANVLTF; DNA: TGCAGCGTTCCTACCGGGGCCAACGTCCTGACTTTC
V: TRBV28; size: -; J: TRBJ1-1; length: 16; D: -; CDR3: CASYRGGMIVNTEAFF; DNA: TGTGCCAGCTATCGGGGGGGCATGATAGTGAACACTGAAGCTTTCTTT
V: TRBV19; size: -; J: TRBJ1-4; length: 14; D: -; CDR3: CASSIRGGFEKLFF; DNA: TGTGCCAGTAGTATCCGCGGGGGTTTTGAAAAACTGTTTTTT
V: TRBV21-1; size: -; J: TRBJ2-3; length: 13; D: -; CDR3: CATAGGGTDTQYF; DNA: TGTGCCACCGCGGGAGGGGGCACAGATACGCAGTATTTT
V: TRBV5-4; size: -; J: TRBJ2-5; length: 15; D: TRBD1; CDR3: CASSPRTGILETQYF; DNA: TGTGCCAGCAGCCCCCGGACAGGGATTTTAGAGACCCAGTACTTC